Listed here are 22 T cell receptor beta chains from one sample, sequenced in a study of tissue T cells after allogeneic stem cell transplantation. The table came from immunoSEQ multiplex PCR; TCRdb's copy has only in-frame clones and leaves some out. Among 8,700 or so clones listed, roughly 44% were seen once. The time point here: mouse harvest day 7 after allogeneic transplant. Tail vein injection delivered 10^7 T-cell-depleted bone marrow cells and 10^6 splenic CD5+ T cells. Specimen: gut tissue. All receptors come from a female BALB/c mouse given C57BL/6 T cells with graft-versus-host disease after an allogeneic hematopoietic cell transplant.

This clone has only a few counts. These gene names are mouse names. The DNA read from the CDR3 is TGTGCCAGCAGCGAGAGGGGTGGTGGAAATACGCTCTAT. It encodes CASSERGGGNTLY. The CDR3 in full is CASSERGGGNTLYF. This chain links TRBV3 with TRBJ1-3; D is possibly TRBD1 (5 bases). The read ends 1 residue shy of where the CDR3 ends; the end is completed using the germline J gene. Germline lookup yields CDR1 SNHLY and CDR2 FYNGKV (reference sequence). The V end was cut by 5 bases, the J end by 3 bases, with 11 bases between. The CDR3 extends over 14 amino acids.

This clone has more than one count but fewer than ten. The germline and genes are mouse ones. The sequenced fragment ends 1 residue before the CDR3 boundary, so the rest is inferred from the germline J gene. The chain links TRBV26 to TRBJ2-4, with no clear D. Germline V gene sequence: CDR1 KGHPV, CDR2 FQNQEV (reference sequence). The V gene lost 2 bases and the J gene lost 3 bases, with 6 bases spanning the gap. The CDR3 is 13 amino acids. CDR3 protein: CASSLRAQNTLYF. The CDR3 DNA, read in part, is TGTGCCAGCAGTCTGAGGGCCCAAAACACCTTGTAC. Looking up the rest from reference TRBV26 and TRBJ2-4 gives the full variable domain: NSKVIQTPRYLVKGQGQKAKMRCIPEKGHPVVFWYQQNKNNEFKFLINFQNQEVLQQIDMTEKRFSAECPSNSPCSLEIQSSEAGDSALYLCASSLRAQNTLYFGAGTRLSVL.

As for this clone: Gene names and germline match the mouse. The read gets to within 1 residue of the CDR3 end, and the germline J gene fills in the rest. V gene TRBV26 combines with J gene TRBJ1-1; no clear D. Germline assignment: CDR1 KGHPV and CDR2 FQNQEV (reference sequence). The CDR3 runs to 13 residues. Trimming took 4 bases from V and 1 from J, leaving 7 bases between them. The chain's CDR3 is CASSPVRNTEVFF. The CDR3 bases that were read are TGTGCCAGCAGTCCCGTCAGAAACACAGAAGTCTTC. Variable domain in full (rest from reference TRBV26 and TRBJ1-1): NSKVIQTPRYLVKGQGQKAKMRCIPEKGHPVVFWYQQNKNNEFKFLINFQNQEVLQQIDMTEKRFSAECPSNSPCSLEIQSSEAGDSALYLCASSPVRNTEVFFGKGTRLTVV.

This clone is a singleton in its sample. Mouse germline and gene names are used. The read falls 1 residue short of the CDR3 end, and the missing part is taken from the germline J gene. V is TRBV15 and J is TRBJ2-4, with TRBD2 matching 11 bases. The CDR3 covers 15 residues. With V trimmed by 6 bases and J by 0 bases, 2 bases remained unmatched. CDR1 is SGHND, CDR2 FRSKSL, per germline. CDR3 DNA, as far as it was read: TGTGCCAGCAGACTGGGGGGGCCGAGTCAAAACACCTTGTAC. Protein product: CASRLGGPSQNTLY. The whole CDR3 sequence reads CASRLGGPSQNTLYF.

In regard to this clone: Mouse names are used for the genes. With the read ending 1 residue before the CDR3 end, the germline J gene is used to fill in that end. The chain combines TRBV5 with TRBJ2-5, with 7 bases that match TRBD2. This CDR3 has 14 residues. Germline V gene data show CDR1 as LGHNA and CDR2 as YNLKQL (reference sequence). J was trimmed by 5 bases and V by 5 bases; bases with no gene match: 7. Partial CDR3 DNA: TGTGCCAGCAGCGTTTCTGGGGGAGCAGACACCCAGTAC. Translated, it gives CASSVSGGADTQY. The entire CDR3 reads CASSVSGGADTQYF.

This clone is a singleton in its sample. Gene names refer to mouse genes. The read falls 1 residue short of the CDR3 end, and the missing part is taken from the germline J gene. The chain uses TRBV12-2 and TRBJ1-2, with TRBD1 matching 7 bases. The V segment lost 0 bases and the J segment 4 bases; nucleotides outside the gene matches: 4. The CDR3 covers 14 residues. CDR1 SGHLS and CDR2 HYDKME come from the germline V gene. The CDR3 reads CASSLRGRGSDYTF. CDR3 DNA (partial): TGTGCCAGCTCTCTCAGGGGGCGCGGCTCCGACTACACC.

Details on this clone: The gene names here belong to mouse. The read terminates 1 residue before the CDR3 end, so the remaining end is supplied by the germline J gene. This chain joins TRBV16 and TRBJ2-7; 7 positions agree with TRBD1. Trimming took 1 base from V and 7 from J; bases not matched to a gene: 4. The germline CDR1 and CDR2 sequences are SGHSA and FRNQAP. The length of the CDR3 is 13 residues. This chain's CDR3 is CASSLVTGREQYF. The part of the CDR3 DNA that was read is TGTGCAAGCAGCTTAGTGACAGGGAGGGAACAGTAC.

This clone has a handful of counts. Gene names are mouse gene names. The CDR3 sequence is CASSPSNQDTQYF. The sequenced CDR3 bases are TGTGCCAGCAGTCCGTCTAACCAAGACACCCAGTAC. The chain links TRBV14 to TRBJ2-5, with unresolved D. Sequencing ends 1 residue short of the CDR3 end; the germline J gene provides the rest. CDR3 length equals 13 residues. Germline CDR1 is SGHDT and CDR2 is FRDEAV. The ends were cut back, 4 bases at V and 0 bases at J, with 6 bases in the middle.

With regard to this clone: These gene names are mouse names. The CDR3 end is not reached by the read, which stops 1 residue before it; the germline J gene fills it in. The V gene is TRBV26, the J gene TRBJ2-7; possibly TRBD2 for D (5 bases). Germline CDR1 reads KGHPV; CDR2 reads FQNQEV (reference sequence). The V gene lost 3 bases and the J gene lost 3 bases, with 9 bases spanning the gap. The CDR3 is 13 amino acids. CDR3 sequence reads: CASSLGGVYEQYF. Incomplete CDR3 DNA: TGTGCCAGCAGTCTTGGTGGGGTCTATGAACAGTAC.

This clone was counted between two and nine times. Gene names refer to mouse genes. The read terminates 1 residue ahead of where the CDR3 ends, so the germline J gene completes it. This chain connects TRBV16 to TRBJ1-6; D ambiguous. TRBJ1-6 is noted as an ORF with a role that remains uncertain. V gave up 1 base and J gave up 7 bases, with 5 bases separating them. CDR1 is SGHSA, CDR2 FRNQAP, per germline. CDR3 length equals 13 residues. The sequenced part of the CDR3 DNA is TGTGCAAGCAGCTTAGGCGGGAATTCGCCCCTCTAC. Translated, it gives CASSLGGNSPLY. The complete CDR3 reads CASSLGGNSPLYF.

This clone turned up a few times. Here the gene names and germline are mouse. The CDR3 end lies 1 residue beyond the end of the read and is filled in from the germline J gene. The V gene is TRBV26, the J gene TRBJ2-5; D is unresolved. V was shortened by 3 bases and J by 6 bases, with 7 bases between the two germline ends. Germline assignment: CDR1 KGHPV and CDR2 FQNQEV (reference sequence). CDR3 size: 12 residues. The CDR3 sequence is CASSLVGDTQYF. The sequenced CDR3 bases are TGTGCCAGCAGTCTCGTAGGGGACACCCAGTAC.

Concerning this clone itself: Germline and genes: mouse. The missing CDR3 end, 1 residue past where the read stops, is filled in from the germline J gene. The genes are TRBV14 and TRBJ1-4; D possibly corresponds to TRBD1 (6 bases). The V and J ends lost 4 bases and 4 bases respectively, with 8 bases between them. The CDR3 contains 13 residues. CDR1 is SGHDT, CDR2 FRDEAV, per germline. CDR3 region: CASSRDNNERLFF. CDR3 bases read: TGTGCCAGCAGTCGGGACAACAACGAAAGATTATTT. The full variable domain, completed using reference TRBV14 and TRBJ1-4, is EAGVTQSPRYAVLQEGQAVSFWCDPISGHDTLYWYQQPRDQGPQLLVYFRDEAVIDNSQLPSDRFSAVRPKGTNSTLKIQSAKQGDTATYLCASSRDNNERLFFGHGTKLSVL.

Details on this clone: Gene names follow the mouse nomenclature. The read falls 1 residue short of the CDR3 end, and the missing part is taken from the germline J gene. The chain couples TRBV23 to TRBJ2-7; TRBD2, the table's D call, lacks a check against the DNA. Germline V gene data show CDR1 as KGHTA and CDR2 as FQNQQP. The CDR3 runs 14 residues. The CDR3 loop is CSSSQSLGVYEQYF. CDR3 DNA (partial): TGCTCCAGCAGTCAATCTCTGGGGGTCTATGAACAGTAC.

This clone is labeled as medium-sized. Gene and germline names: mouse. Coverage ceases 1 residue before the CDR3 finishes, and the germline J gene fills in the end. V and J are TRBV1 and TRBJ1-4; TRBD1 is a possible D gene (5 bases). The ends were cut back, 1 base at V and 7 bases at J, with 13 bases in the middle. Germline V gives CDR1 NSQYPW, CDR2 LRSPGD (reference sequence). This CDR3 has 15 residues. CDR3 protein: CTCSAGGQVGERLFF. The sequenced CDR3 bases are TGCACCTGCAGTGCAGGAGGACAAGTGGGCGAAAGATTATTT.

As concerns this clone: All gene names here are mouse names. The read gets to within 1 residue of the CDR3 end, and the germline J gene fills in the rest. The V call is TRBV26, the J call TRBJ2-1; 13 positions match TRBD2. In germline, CDR1 is KGHPV, CDR2 FQNQEV (reference sequence). V shed 7 bases and J 3 bases; nucleotides not matched to a gene: 3. The CDR3 has 15 residues. CDR3 DNA (partial): TGTGCCAGCACTCGGGACTGGGGGGGCTATGCTGAGCAGTTC. Translated, it gives CASTRDWGGYAEQF. The full CDR3 is CASTRDWGGYAEQFF.

Note on this clone: Gene names denote mouse genes. The DNA read from the CDR3 is TGTGCAAGCAGCTTGACAGGGTCAAACTCCGACTACACC. This gives the protein CASSLTGSNSDYT. The full-length CDR3 reads as CASSLTGSNSDYTF. This rearrangement joins TRBV16 to TRBJ1-2; 7 nucleotides align to TRBD1. The CDR3 end is not reached by the read, which stops 1 residue before it; the germline J gene fills it in. After removal of 3 bases from V and 0 bases from J, the junction contained 1 base not matched to a gene. The CDR3 has 14 amino acids. Germline CDR1 SGHSA, CDR2 FRNQAP.

Details on this clone: The listed genes are named as in mouse. The CDR3 extends 1 residue past the end of the read, so its final part is completed from the germline J gene. This chain connects TRBV12-1 to TRBJ2-1; 9 nucleotides line up with TRBD2. The ends lost 1 base at V and 3 bases at J; junction bases unmatched: 3. Looked up from germline, CDR1 is SGHSN and CDR2 is HYEKVE. This CDR3 region has 15 residues. The sequenced part of the CDR3 DNA is TGTGCCAGCTCTCTTTCTGGGGGGGGCTATGCTGAGCAGTTC. The encoded protein is CASSLSGGGYAEQF. The complete CDR3 sequence is CASSLSGGGYAEQFF.

A word on this clone: Germline and genes here are mouse. From the germline J gene comes the end of the CDR3, since the read stops 1 residue before it. V usage is TRBV3 and J usage is TRBJ2-5, with TRBD2 matching 11 bases. CDR1 is SNHLY and CDR2 is FYNGKV in the germline V gene (reference sequence). Losses at the gene ends were 3 bases for V and 8 bases for J; bases not matched to a gene: 7. This CDR3 contains 15 residues. This CDR3 reads CASSLNWGGAGTQYF. The part of the CDR3 DNA that was read is TGTGCCAGCAGCTTGAACTGGGGGGGCGCGGGCACCCAGTAC.

To note about this clone: Mouse gene names apply. The read halts 1 residue ahead of the CDR3 end, with the missing end drawn from the germline J gene. The rearrangement uses TRBV24 and TRBJ2-1; 8 bases align to TRBD2. CDR3 size: 15 residues. Trimming cost V 3 bases and J 4 bases; bases outside gene matches: 5. Germline V gene lookup returns CDR1 KGHTA and CDR2 FRNEEI. The sequenced CDR3 bases are TGTGCCAGCAGTCTCCATGGGGGGGAGTATGCTGAGCAGTTC. This translates into CASSLHGGEYAEQF. The complete CDR3 reads CASSLHGGEYAEQFF.

As concerns this clone: Genes and germline are mouse. The covered CDR3 bases are TGTGCCAGCAGTCGGACAGGGCAAGACACCCAGTAC. Amino acids: CASSRTGQDTQY. The whole CDR3 region reads CASSRTGQDTQYF. The chain couples TRBV14 to TRBJ2-5, with 8 bases aligning to TRBD1. With the read ending 1 residue before the CDR3 end, the germline J gene is used to fill in that end. There are 13 residues in the CDR3. Per the germline V gene, CDR1 is SGHDT and CDR2 is FRDEAV. J was trimmed by 3 bases and V by 4 bases; bases with no gene match: 1.

The table lists this clone with a few counts. Gene names refer to mouse genes. The read gets to within 1 residue of the CDR3 end, and the germline J gene fills in the rest. The chain joins TRBV12-2 to TRBJ2-3; the D gene is possibly TRBD2 (6 bases). Germline V lookup: CDR1 SGHLS, CDR2 HYDKME. This CDR3 is 14 amino acids long. Trimming took 2 bases from V and 3 from J, leaving 11 bases between them. Partial CDR3 DNA: TGTGCCAGCTCTCGGGACTTGAGAGCAGAAACGCTGTAT. Its translation is CASSRDLRAETLY. The full CDR3 reads CASSRDLRAETLYF.

This clone was observed a few times. The genes and germline here are from mouse. The CDR3 is cut off 1 residue early in the read; its end comes from the germline J gene. V and J are TRBV12-2 and TRBJ2-5; D is perhaps TRBD2 (7 bases). This CDR3 has 14 residues. Per the germline V gene, CDR1 is SGHLS and CDR2 is HYDKME. Trimming pared 2 bases from V and 5 bases from J, leaving 13 bases between. The CDR3 sequence is CASSPFRGGDTQYF. The covered CDR3 bases are TGTGCCAGCTCTCCCTTTAGGGGGGGAGACACCCAGTAC.